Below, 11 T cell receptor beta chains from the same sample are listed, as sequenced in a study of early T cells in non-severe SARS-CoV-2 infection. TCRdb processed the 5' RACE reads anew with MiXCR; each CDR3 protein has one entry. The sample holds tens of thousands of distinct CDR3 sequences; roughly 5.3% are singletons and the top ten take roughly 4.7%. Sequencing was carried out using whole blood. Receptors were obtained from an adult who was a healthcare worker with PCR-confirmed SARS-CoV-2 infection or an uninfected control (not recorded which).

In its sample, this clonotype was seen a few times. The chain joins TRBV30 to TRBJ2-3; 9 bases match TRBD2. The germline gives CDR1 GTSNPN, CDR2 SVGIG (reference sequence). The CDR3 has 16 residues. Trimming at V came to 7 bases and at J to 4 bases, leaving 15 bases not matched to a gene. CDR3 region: CAFERLSGRGSDTQYF. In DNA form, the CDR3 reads TGTGCCTTTGAACGCCTTAGCGGGAGAGGGTCAGATACGCAGTATTTT.

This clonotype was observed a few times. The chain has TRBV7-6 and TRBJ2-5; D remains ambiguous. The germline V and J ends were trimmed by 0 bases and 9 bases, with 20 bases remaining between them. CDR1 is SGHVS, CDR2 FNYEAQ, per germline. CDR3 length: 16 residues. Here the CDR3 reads CASSLAAGPTPGPQYF. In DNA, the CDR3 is TGTGCCAGCAGCTTAGCGGCAGGACCCACCCCGGGTCCCCAGTACTTC.

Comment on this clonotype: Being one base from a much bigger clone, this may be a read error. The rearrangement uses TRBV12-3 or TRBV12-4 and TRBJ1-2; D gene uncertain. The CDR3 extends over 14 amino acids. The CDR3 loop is CASSSGHIGYGCTF. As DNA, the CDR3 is TGTGCCAGCAGCTCGGGTCACATCGGTTATGGCTGCACCTTC.

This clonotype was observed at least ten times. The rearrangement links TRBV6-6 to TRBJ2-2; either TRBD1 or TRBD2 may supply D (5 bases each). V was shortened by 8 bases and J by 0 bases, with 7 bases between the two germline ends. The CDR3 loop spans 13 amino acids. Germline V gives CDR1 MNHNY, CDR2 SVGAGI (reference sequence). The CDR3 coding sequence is TGTGCCAGCCGGGACGCGAACACCGGGGAGCTGTTTTTT. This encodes CASRDANTGELFF.

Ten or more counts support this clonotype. CDR3 sequence: CASSPPQQASYNEQFF. The CDR3 region has the DNA TGTGCCAGCTCACCACCTCAGCAGGCCTCCTACAATGAGCAGTTCTTC. V is TRBV18 and J is TRBJ2-1, with D unclear. V lost 0 bases, J lost 0 bases, and 9 bases lay in between. The CDR3 consists of 16 residues. Germline assignment: CDR1 KGHSH and CDR2 LQKENI.

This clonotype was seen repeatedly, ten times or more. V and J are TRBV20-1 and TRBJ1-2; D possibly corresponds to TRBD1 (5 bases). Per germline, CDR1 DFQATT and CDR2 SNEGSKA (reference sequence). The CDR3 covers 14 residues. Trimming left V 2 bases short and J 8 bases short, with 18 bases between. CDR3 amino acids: CSARPDVGVGGYTF. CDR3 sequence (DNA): TGCAGTGCTAGACCAGATGTAGGGGTTGGAGGCTACACCTTC.

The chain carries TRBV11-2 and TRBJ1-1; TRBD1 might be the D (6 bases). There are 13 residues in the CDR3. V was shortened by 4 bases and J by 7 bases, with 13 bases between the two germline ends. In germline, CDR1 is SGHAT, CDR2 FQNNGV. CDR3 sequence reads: CASSYRDNLEAFF. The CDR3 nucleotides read TGTGCCAGCAGCTACCGGGACAACCTTGAAGCTTTCTTT.

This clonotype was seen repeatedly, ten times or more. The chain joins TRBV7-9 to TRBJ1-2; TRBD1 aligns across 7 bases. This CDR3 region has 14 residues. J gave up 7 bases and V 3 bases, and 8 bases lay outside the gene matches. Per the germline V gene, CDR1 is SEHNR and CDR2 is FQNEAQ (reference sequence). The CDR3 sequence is CASSFQQGMSGYTF. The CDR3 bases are TGTGCCAGCAGCTTTCAACAGGGGATGAGTGGCTACACCTTC.

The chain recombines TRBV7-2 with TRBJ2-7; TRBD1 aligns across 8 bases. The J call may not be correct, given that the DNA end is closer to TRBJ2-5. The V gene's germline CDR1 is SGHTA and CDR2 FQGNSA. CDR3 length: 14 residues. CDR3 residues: CASSGDGQGGTQYF. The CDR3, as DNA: TGTGCCAGCAGCGGCGATGGACAGGGAGGGACCCAGTACTTC.

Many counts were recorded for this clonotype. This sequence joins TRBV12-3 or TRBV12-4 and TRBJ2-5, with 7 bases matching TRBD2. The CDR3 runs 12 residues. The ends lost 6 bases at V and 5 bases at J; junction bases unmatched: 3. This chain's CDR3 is CASSSGGETQYF. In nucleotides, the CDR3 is TGTGCCAGCAGCTCCGGGGGGGAGACCCAGTACTTC.

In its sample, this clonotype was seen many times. CDR3 DNA: TGTGCCAGCAGTTACCGACAGGGTGGGGTGGTAAACGAGCAGTACTTC. Amino acid sequence: CASSYRQGGVVNEQYF. The J gene is TRBJ2-7, the V gene TRBV6-6, with TRBD1 matching 7 bases. Germline assignment: CDR1 MNHNY and CDR2 SVGAGI (reference sequence). Trimming removed 2 bases from V and 5 bases from J; junction bases left unmatched: 12. The CDR3 spans 16 residues.